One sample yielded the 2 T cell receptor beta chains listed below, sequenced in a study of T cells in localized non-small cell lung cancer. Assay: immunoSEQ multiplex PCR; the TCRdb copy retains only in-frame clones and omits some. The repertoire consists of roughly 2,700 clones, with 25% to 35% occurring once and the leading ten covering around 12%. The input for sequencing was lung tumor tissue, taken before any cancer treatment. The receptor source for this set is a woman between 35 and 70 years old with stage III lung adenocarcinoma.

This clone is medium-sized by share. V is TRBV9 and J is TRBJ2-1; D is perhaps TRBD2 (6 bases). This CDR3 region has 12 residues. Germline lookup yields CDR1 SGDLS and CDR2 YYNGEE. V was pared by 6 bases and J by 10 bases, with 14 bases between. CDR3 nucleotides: TGTGCCAGCACCGAGGGGAGGTGGGAGCAGTTCTTC. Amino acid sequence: CASTEGRWEQFF. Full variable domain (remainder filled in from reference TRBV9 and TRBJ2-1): DSGVTQTPKHLITATGQRVTLRCSPRSGDLSVYWYQQSLDQGLQFLIQYYNGEERAKGNILERFSAQQFPDLHSELNLSSLELGDSALYFCASTEGRWEQFFGPGTRLTVL.

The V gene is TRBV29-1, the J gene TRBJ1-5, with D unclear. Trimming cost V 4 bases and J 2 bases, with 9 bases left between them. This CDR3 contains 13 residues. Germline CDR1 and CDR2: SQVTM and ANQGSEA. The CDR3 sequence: CSVGLVGNQPQHF. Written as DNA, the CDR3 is TGCAGCGTTGGTCTAGTGGGCAATCAGCCCCAGCATTTT.